A selection of T cell receptor beta chains follows, all from one sample in a study of blood T cells in healthy people across ages. One entry per CDR3 protein, called by TCRdb with MiXCR from the 5' RACE reads. The repertoire has 1 million or so distinct CDR3 sequences, 40% to 50% of them found once; the top ten carry approximately 17%. Sequencing was carried out using blood. The receptors derive from a woman aged 55-69 years in good health. The CDR3 runs from the conserved cysteine through the conserved F or W. A D gene is named only where the DNA matches it firmly. Rows give clone size only sometimes, using once, few, many, or a class for an expanded clone.

d_call,clone_size,v_call,j_call,cdr3_aa,cdr3_nt
TRBD1,-,TRBV11-2,TRBJ2-7,CASSVRQGRVYEQYF,TGTGCCAGCAGCGTGAGACAGGGTAGGGTCTACGAGCAGTACTTC
TRBD1,many,TRBV9,TRBJ2-7,CASSVGQGPYEQYF,TGCGCCAGCAGCGTCGGACAGGGACCCTACGAGCAGTACTTC
TRBD2,-,TRBV20-1,TRBJ2-2,CSASMTSGRDTGELFF,TGCAGTGCTAGTATGACTAGCGGGAGGGACACCGGGGAGCTGTTTTTT
TRBD1,-,TRBV19,TRBJ2-7,CASMGDSSYEQYF,TGTGCCAGTATGGGGGACAGTTCCTACGAGCAGTACTTC
-,few,TRBV5-1,TRBJ2-3,CASRFSGTDTQYF,TGCGCCAGCAGGTTTAGCGGCACAGATACGCAGTATTTT
-,few,TRBV4-2,TRBJ2-3,CASSHLDYSSTDTQYF,TGTGCCAGCAGCCATTTGGACTATTCCAGCACAGATACGCAGTATTTT
-,-,TRBV2,TRBJ2-7,CASRPTGYNEQYF,TGTGCCAGCAGACCCACAGGGTACAACGAGCAGTACTTC
-,-,TRBV9,TRBJ2-1,CASSVAASYNEQFF,TGTGCCAGCAGCGTAGCGGCGTCCTACAATGAGCAGTTCTTC
TRBD1,many,TRBV7-2,TRBJ2-5,CASSQWDREQYF,TGTGCCAGCAGCCAGTGGGACAGGGAGCAGTACTTC
TRBD2,-,TRBV28,TRBJ2-4,CASGQPGGRGSGDIQYF,TGTGCCAGCGGACAACCGGGGGGGCGCGGGAGCGGAGACATTCAGTACTTC
TRBD2,-,TRBV9,TRBJ2-7,CASSDIAGVNEQYF,TGTGCCAGCAGCGACATAGCGGGAGTAAATGAGCAGTACTTC
-,few,TRBV6-2/TRBV6-3,TRBJ2-5,CASSFRDGSLWTQYF,TGTGCCAGCAGTTTTCGGGACGGCAGTTTGTGGACCCAGTACTTC
-,many,TRBV11-2,TRBJ2-3,CASSRDHFTDTQYF,TGTGCCAGCAGCCGGGACCATTTTACAGATACGCAGTATTTT
TRBD1,-,TRBV18,TRBJ2-7,CASSPIWAGAGGNEQYF,TGTGCCAGCTCACCAATATGGGCCGGGGCAGGGGGCAACGAGCAGTACTTC
TRBD2,few,TRBV6-6,TRBJ2-4,CASSYPAGATGGKNIQYF,TGTGCCAGCAGTTACCCAGCGGGAGCCACCGGGGGCAAAAACATTCAGTACTTC
-,few,TRBV2,TRBJ1-1,CASSEARGEAFF,TGTGCCAGCAGTGAAGCCCGGGGGGAAGCTTTCTTT
TRBD1,few,TRBV7-2,TRBJ1-2,CASSLAGTANYGYTF,TGTGCCAGCAGCTTAGCCGGGACAGCTAACTATGGCTACACCTTC
-,-,TRBV12-5,TRBJ2-7,CASGLQARSYEQYF,TGTGCTAGTGGCCTACAGGCCCGCTCCTACGAGCAGTACTTC
-,-,TRBV27,TRBJ1-5,CASSSDSTSNQPQHF,TGTGCCAGCAGTTCTGACAGTACTAGCAATCAGCCCCAGCATTTT
TRBD2,-,TRBV12-3/TRBV12-4,TRBJ2-1,CASSLLLAGTYNEQFF,TGTGCCAGCAGTTTACTCCTAGCGGGTACTTACAATGAGCAGTTCTTC
-,many,TRBV29-1,TRBJ2-6,CSVSTDSGANVLTF,TGCAGCGTTTCTACAGACTCTGGGGCCAACGTCCTGACTTTC
TRBD1,-,TRBV7-9,TRBJ2-5,CASRSVQGGPVRETQYF,TGTGCCAGCAGATCTGTACAGGGGGGCCCGGTACGGGAGACCCAGTACTTC
TRBD2,-,TRBV28,TRBJ2-5,CASSPIAGGGTQYF,TGTGCCAGCAGTCCGATAGCGGGAGGGGGGACCCAGTACTTC
TRBD1,-,TRBV29-1,TRBJ1-1,CSADRGETEAFF,TGCAGCGCAGACAGGGGGGAAACTGAAGCTTTCTTT
TRBD1,few,TRBV5-1,TRBJ2-1,CASSLGVRDRGLKNEQFF,TGCGCCAGCAGCTTGGGTGTCCGGGACAGGGGGTTGAAGAATGAGCAGTTCTTC
TRBD1,-,TRBV3-1,TRBJ1-1,CASRQQGGTEAFF,TGTGCCAGCAGGCAACAGGGGGGCACTGAAGCTTTCTTT
-,once,TRBV29-1,TRBJ1-1,CSASPDKKDTEAFF,TGCAGCGCCTCCCCCGACAAAAAGGACACTGAAGCTTTCTTT
-,-,TRBV25-1,TRBJ2-6,CASSLIDRRGANVLTF,TGTGCCAGCAGTCTAATTGATCGTCGTGGGGCCAACGTCCTGACTTTC
-,-,TRBV27,TRBJ1-2,CASSLSGRAGYGYTF,TGTGCCAGCAGTTTAAGTGGCAGGGCTGGCTATGGCTACACCTTC
-,-,TRBV5-1,TRBJ2-1,CASSWDPPGNEQFF,TGCGCCAGCAGTTGGGACCCGCCGGGGAATGAGCAGTTCTTC
TRBD1,-,TRBV10-3,TRBJ2-5,CAISESTGGTKTQYF,TGTGCCATCAGTGAGTCGACAGGGGGCACGAAGACCCAGTACTTC
-,-,TRBV6-2/TRBV6-3,TRBJ1-1,CASSYTRNTEAFF,TGTGCCAGCAGTTACACCAGGAACACTGAAGCTTTCTTT
-,few,TRBV10-3,TRBJ2-2,CASPWDSGELFF,TGTGCCTCCCCGTGGGATTCCGGGGAGCTGTTTTTT